These T cell receptor beta chains were read from a single sample in a study of blood T cell repertoires in COVID-19. The assay was immunoSEQ multiplex PCR, and TCRdb's table has in-frame clones only and misses some. The table lists over 350,000 clones, more than 75% of them singletons. The sample taken for sequencing was PBMCs or T cells enriched from blood (not recorded which). These TCRs come from a woman aged 18 to 35 who had recovered from COVID-19. The CDR3 runs from the conserved cysteine through the conserved F or W. The D gene is left open where the match is weak. Clone size is given for some rows only: seen once, a few or many times, or a class if the clone is expanded.

j_gene,v_gene,abundance,d_gene,CDR3aa,CDR3nt
TRBJ2-3,TRBV30,.,.,CARGEGASEDTQYF,TGTGCCCGGGGGGAGGGGGCGTCGGAAGATACGCAGTATTTT
TRBJ2-7,TRBV5-6,.,.,CASSPSRLTYEQYF,TGTGCCAGCAGCCCCTCGCGACTGACCTACGAGCAGTACTTC
TRBJ2-7,TRBV4-1,.,TRBD1,CASSVDRATHEQYF,TGCGCCAGCAGCGTAGACAGGGCCACCCACGAGCAGTACTTC
TRBJ1-2,TRBV6-5,.,TRBD1,CASRSPGGYYGYTF,TGTGCCAGCAGGTCCCCAGGGGGCTACTATGGCTACACCTTC
TRBJ2-1,TRBV28,.,.,CASSPRGGSSYNEQFF,TGTGCCAGCAGTCCAAGGGGCGGAAGCTCCTACAATGAGCAGTTCTTC
TRBJ2-1,TRBV10-1,.,TRBD2,CASSEPTSTSGGAYEQFF,TGCGCCAGCAGTGAGCCTACCTCGACTAGCGGGGGGGCCTATGAGCAGTTCTTC
TRBJ1-3,TRBV7-2,.,.,CASSSRGLISGNTIYF,TGTGCCAGCAGCTCGCGGGGGCTTATCTCTGGAAACACCATATATTTT
TRBJ1-1,TRBV19,.,.,CASSRTGRTEAFF,TGTGCCAGTAGCCGTACAGGTAGGACTGAAGCTTTCTTT
TRBJ2-2,TRBV30,.,.,CAGGGPGELFF,TGTGCCGGGGGGGGGCCCGGGGAGCTGTTTTTT
TRBJ2-5,TRBV25-1,.,.,CASSDRTAKETQYF,TGTGCCAGCAGTGACCGGACAGCGAAAGAGACCCAGTACTTC
TRBJ2-5,TRBV11-2,.,TRBD1,CASSSTGPRDSQDF,TGTGCCAGCAGCTCTACCGGCCCCCGGGACAGCCAGGACTTC
TRBJ1-1,TRBV4-1,.,TRBD1,CASSLQGVGTEAFF,TGCGCCAGCAGCCTACAGGGGGTTGGTACTGAAGCTTTCTTT
TRBJ2-3,TRBV2,.,.,CASSVQNLSTDTQYF,TGTGCCAGCAGTGTACAGAACCTAAGCACAGATACGCAGTATTTT
TRBJ1-1,TRBV19,few,.,CASSSRTVPTEAFF,TGTGCCAGTAGTTCGAGGACAGTCCCCACTGAAGCTTTCTTT
TRBJ2-7,TRBV9,.,TRBD2,CASSAVVGLAGPHEQYF,TGTGCCAGCAGCGCCGTGGTGGGGCTAGCGGGGCCCCACGAGCAGTACTTC
TRBJ1-5,TRBV2,.,.,CASSEAYSNQPQHF,TGTGCCAGCAGTGAAGCTTATAGCAATCAGCCCCAGCATTTT
TRBJ2-1,TRBV2,.,TRBD2,CASSEARGGEQFF,TGTGCCAGCAGTGAAGCGCGGGGGGGTGAGCAGTTCTTC
TRBJ2-3,TRBV7-3,.,TRBD2,CASSLIVGGGSDTQYF,TGTGCCAGCAGCTTAATCGTAGGCGGGGGGTCGGATACGCAGTATTTT
TRBJ1-1,TRBV14,.,.,CASSQDQRLNTEAFF,TGTGCCAGCAGCCAAGATCAGCGGCTGAACACTGAAGCTTTCTTT
TRBJ1-2,TRBV7-5,.,.,CARSLESLAGIDGYTF,TGTGCCAGAAGCTTAGAGAGCCTGGCGGGGATCGATGGCTACACCTTC
TRBJ1-2,TRBV5-1,few,.,CASSLEGRSYGYTF,TGCGCCAGCAGCTTGGAAGGGAGGTCCTATGGCTACACCTTC
TRBJ2-1,TRBV15,.,.,CATSREMPFSSYNEQFF,TGTGCCACCAGCAGAGAGATGCCTTTTAGCTCCTACAATGAGCAGTTCTTC
TRBJ1-1,TRBV5-4,.,.,CASSFERVTEAFF,TGTGCCAGCAGCTTTGAGCGAGTCACTGAAGCTTTCTTT
TRBJ2-1,TRBV7-9,once,TRBD1,CASSWRDRGGNEQFF,TGTGCCAGCAGCTGGAGGGACAGGGGAGGGAATGAGCAGTTCTTC
TRBJ2-5,TRBV9,.,.,CASSVANRGAQETQYF,TGTGCCAGCAGCGTAGCTAACCGGGGGGCCCAAGAGACCCAGTACTTC
TRBJ2-7,TRBV10-3,.,TRBD2,CAISATSGGCYF,TGTGCCATCAGCGCAACTAGCGGGGGCTGTTACTTC
TRBJ2-7,TRBV6-5,.,.,CASSPENGGGDEQYF,TGTGCCAGCAGCCCCGAAAATGGAGGGGGCGACGAGCAGTACTTC
TRBJ1-6,TRBV7-9,once,TRBD1,CASSLVTGVHQGTLHF,TGTGCCAGCAGCTTAGTGACAGGGGTGCACCAGGGGACCCTCCACTTT
TRBJ2-3,TRBV7-2,.,.,CASSLRVAADTQYF,TGTGCCAGCAGCTTGCGTGTGGCGGCAGATACGCAGTATTTT
TRBJ1-2,TRBV6-5,.,TRBD1,CASSPDRLFTGYTF,TGTGCCAGCAGCCCGGACAGGCTGTTTACCGGCTACACCTTC
TRBJ1-2,TRBV27,once,.,CASTVAGSPYGYTF,TGTGCCAGCACGGTGGCAGGAAGCCCCTATGGCTACACCTTC
TRBJ2-7,TRBV6-2/TRBV6-3,.,TRBD2,CASSPGLAGGYEQYF,TGTGCCAGCAGTCCGGGACTAGCGGGGGGGTACGAGCAGTACTTC
TRBJ1-1,TRBV18,.,TRBD1,CASSPTQGQLNTEAFF,TGTGCCAGCTCACCCACTCAGGGACAGTTGAACACTGAAGCTTTCTTT